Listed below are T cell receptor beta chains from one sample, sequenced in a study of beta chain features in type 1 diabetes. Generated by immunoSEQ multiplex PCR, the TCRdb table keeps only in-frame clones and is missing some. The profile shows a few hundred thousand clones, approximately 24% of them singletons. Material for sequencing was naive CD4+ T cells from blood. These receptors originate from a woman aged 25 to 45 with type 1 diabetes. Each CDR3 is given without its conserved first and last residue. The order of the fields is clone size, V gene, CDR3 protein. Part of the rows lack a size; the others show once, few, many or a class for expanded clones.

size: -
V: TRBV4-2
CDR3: ASSQAPLGGANVLT

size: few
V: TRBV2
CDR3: ASSESVGNTIY

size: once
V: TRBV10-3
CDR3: AIRYSGTGGTDTQY

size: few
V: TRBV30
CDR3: AWSKGAPNTGELF

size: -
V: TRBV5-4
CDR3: ASRQGTNEKLF

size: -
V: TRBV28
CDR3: ASSTGSYEQY

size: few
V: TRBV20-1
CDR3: SATGLPEQF

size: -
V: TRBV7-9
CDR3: ASSLVSEAF

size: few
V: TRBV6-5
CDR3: ASRMTSGDTGELF

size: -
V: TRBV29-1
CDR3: SVLTLDYQSYNEQF

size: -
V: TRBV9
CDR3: ASSVVGTLNTGELF

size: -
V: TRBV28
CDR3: ASPSQGSPHYEQY

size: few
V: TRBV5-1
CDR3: ASSPGTRETQY

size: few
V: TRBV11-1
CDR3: ASSSDRVEETQY